The rows below give T cell receptor beta chains drawn from one sample of a study of blood T cells in healthy people across ages. One entry per CDR3 protein results from TCRdb running MiXCR on the 5' RACE reads. Of 800,000 or so distinct CDR3 sequences listed, roughly 46% were seen once; the top ten hold roughly 20%. Input material: blood. Every receptor here comes from a man older than 75 in good health. Each CDR3 is given with its conserved first and last residue. A D gene is named only where the DNA matches it firmly. Where a row states a size, it is once, few, many or the class of an expanded clone; other rows omit it.

cdr3_nt cdr3_aa j_call v_call clone_size d_call
TGCAGCGGAGGACATTCCCAAGAGACCCAGTACTTC CSGGHSQETQYF TRBJ2-5 TRBV29-1 few -
TGTGCCAGCAGTTACTCTCAGGGAACGAACACTGAAGCTTTCTTT CASSYSQGTNTEAFF TRBJ1-1 TRBV6-2/TRBV6-3 - -
TGTGCCAGCAGTTTACCCCCAGGGGGTCGGTATAATTCACCCCTCCACTTT CASSLPPGGRYNSPLHF TRBJ1-6 TRBV28 - TRBD1
TGTGCCAGCAGCGATTTACAGTTTACTGAAGCTTTCTTT CASSDLQFTEAFF TRBJ1-1 TRBV11-3 - -
TGTGCCAGCAGCCAAGACAGAACCTACAATGAGCAGTTCTTC CASSQDRTYNEQFF TRBJ2-1 TRBV4-2 many -
TGTGCCAGCAGTGGGACTAACTATGGCTACACCTTC CASSGTNYGYTF TRBJ1-2 TRBV12-3/TRBV12-4 - -
TGTGCCAGCAGCTTGGATCCGGGGTGGCTGGAGCAGTACTTC CASSLDPGWLEQYF TRBJ2-7 TRBV5-5 - -
TGTGCCAGCAGCTTCGGGACAAACACCGGGGAGCTGTTTTTT CASSFGTNTGELFF TRBJ2-2 TRBV5-5 - -
TGTGCCTGGAGTACAACGACTAGCGGTGGCACAGATACGCAGTATTTT CAWSTTTSGGTDTQYF TRBJ2-3 TRBV30 few TRBD2
TGTGCCAGCAGCTTAGGTGGGAGGTCCCAAATCGATGAGCAGTTCTTC CASSLGGRSQIDEQFF TRBJ2-1 TRBV11-2 few -
TGTGCCAGCAGCTATAGGAGCGGTACCTACGAGCAGTACTTC CASSYRSGTYEQYF TRBJ2-7 TRBV7-2 - -
TGTGCCAGCAGCTTAAGGACAGGGCGAGACGAGCAGTACTTC CASSLRTGRDEQYF TRBJ2-7 TRBV7-2 once TRBD1
TGTGCCAGCAGCTTAAGGCAGGTATCCTACGAGCAGTACTTC CASSLRQVSYEQYF TRBJ2-7 TRBV7-2 many -